This TCR beta chain was obtained from a study of technical replicates of blood from a few donors. CDR3 size: 13 residues. The V segment lost 4 bases and the J segment 3 bases; nucleotides outside the gene matches: 2. Germline assignment: CDR1 SGHDT and CDR2 YYEEEE. Assay used: immunoSEQ multiplex PCR; TCRdb lists only in-frame clones, some missing. The data show roughly 79,000 clones, roughly 95% seen once. The chain combines TRBV5-6 with TRBJ2-7; TRBD1 aligns across 9 bases. Sequences were obtained from T cells isolated from PBMCs. This TCR derives from a human donor in good health. Here the CDR3 DNA reads TGTGCCAGCAGCCGGGGACAGGGCTACGAGCAGTACTTC. Protein: CASSRGQGYEQYF.